The TCR beta chain described here comes from a study of CD8+ T cells in alopecia areata. Study results and caveats: Clonality was higher in lesional than normal scalp, especially in alopecia totalis/universalis. Mice showed TCR sharing more clearly than patients did, possibly owing to HLA.

cDNA serving as the sequencing template came from extracted, reverse transcribed RNA. Profiling relied on immunoSEQ multiplex PCR, and the TCRdb table lists in-frame clones only, not all of them. The data show about 200,000 clones, around 50% seen once. CD4+ and CD8+ T cells were sorted from PBMCs. This clone showed up just once. Its antigen remains unidentified. The sequence was obtained from a human donor in good health. Sequences were obtained from CD8+ T cells sorted from blood.

Here the CDR3 DNA reads TGTGCCAGCAGCCCGCGGCTAGGGGGTAACACTGAAGCTTTCTTT. Its translation is CASSPRLGGNTEAFF. The V and J genes are TRBV7-2 and TRBJ1-1, with a tentative D call TRBD1 (6 bases). The V gene lost 5 bases and the J gene lost 2 bases, with 15 bases spanning the gap. The CDR3 covers 15 residues. CDR1 and CDR2 from the germline V gene are SGHTA and FQGNSA.